The 30 T cell receptor beta chains reported below all come from one sample, sequenced in a study of blood T cells in healthy people across ages. The second PCR ran about 6 to 11 cycles with a sample-barcoded 5' primer and J-beta primers. TCRdb analysed the 5' RACE reads with MiXCR anew, one entry per CDR3 protein. In the table there are more than 550,000 distinct CDR3 sequences, 20% to 25% of which are singletons. The sequencing input was blood. These receptors were obtained from a man between 65 and 85 years old in good health.

In its sample, this clonotype was seen many times. The CDR3 does not end in the conserved phenylalanine or tryptophan, so this is likely a read error. It is unclear where the CDR3 begins or ends on the DNA, so no DNA is shown, and the CDR3 is as TCRdb lists it. The V gene is TRBV7-2, the J gene TRBJ2-5; the tabulated D call, TRBD1, remains unverified against the DNA. Germline V gene sequence: CDR1 SGHTA, CDR2 FQGNSA. 14 amino acids form the CDR3, both terminal residues included. Here the CDR3 reads CASSSALRQGTLYV.

This clonotype has only a few counts. The chain employs TRBV7-8 and TRBJ2-7, with no clear D. V was trimmed by 1 base and J by 5 bases, leaving 12 bases between them. Germline V lookup: CDR1 SGHVS, CDR2 FQNEAQ. The CDR3 has 14 residues. DNA of the CDR3: TGTGCCAGCAGCTTAGTTTGGGGAACCCACGAGCAGTACGTC. As protein: CASSLVWGTHEQYV.

This sequence joins TRBV5-1 and TRBJ1-4, with 7 bases identical to TRBD1. The junction had 10 bases not matched to a gene; V was cut back by 8 bases and J by 6 bases. There are 14 residues in the CDR3. Germline-derived CDR1 and CDR2 are SGHRS and YFSETQ. The CDR3 loop reads CASSRRDSHEKLFF. CDR3 nucleotides: TGCGCCAGTAGCCGGCGGGACAGCCATGAAAAACTGTTTTTT.

CDR3 loop: CASSFGRRGEYNSPLHF. CDR3 coding DNA: TGTGCCAGCAGCTTCGGTAGGAGGGGTGAATATAATTCACCCCTCCACTTT. The chain uses TRBV7-9 and TRBJ1-6; a possible D gene is TRBD1 (5 bases). Germline CDR1 SEHNR, CDR2 FQNEAQ (reference sequence). CDR3 length equals 17 residues. Trimming took 3 bases from V and 4 from J, leaving 16 bases between them. Full variable domain (remainder filled in from reference TRBV7-9 and TRBJ1-6): DTGVSQNPRHKITKRGQNVTFRCDPISEHNRLYWYRQTLGQGPEFLTYFQNEAQLEKSRLLSDRFSAERPKGSFSTLEIQRTEQGDSAMYLCASSFGRRGEYNSPLHFGNGTRLTVT.

Comment on this clonotype: A junction boundary mismatches the germline segment, possibly from a read error. The chain recombines TRBV7-2 with TRBJ1-2; D perhaps matches TRBD1 (6 bases). The CDR3 has 14 amino acids. Germline V gene data show CDR1 as SGHTA and CDR2 as FQGNSA. The chain's CDR3 is CASSDRTANYGHTF. In DNA form, the CDR3 reads TGTGCCAGCAGCGATCGGACAGCTAACTATGGCCACACCTTC.

V gene TRBV5-1 combines with J gene TRBJ2-1; weak D call: TRBD2 (5 bases). Per germline, CDR1 SGHRS and CDR2 YFSETQ. The CDR3 has 15 residues. Deletions cut 0 bases from V and 8 bases from J, with 15 bases between. CDR3 bases: TGCGCCAGCAGCTTGGTTCGTCCAACGGAGGATGAGCAGTTCTTC. It encodes CASSLVRPTEDEQFF. The whole variable domain, remainder taken from reference TRBV5-1 and TRBJ2-1, is KAGVTQTPRYLIKTRGQQVTLSCSPISGHRSVSWYQQTPGQGLQFLFEYFSETQRNKGNFPGRFSGRQFSNSRSEMNVSTLELGDSALYLCASSLVRPTEDEQFFGPGTRLTVL.

This clonotype came up a few times. V and J are TRBV12-3 or TRBV12-4 and TRBJ2-7; 7 bases are a match to TRBD1. This CDR3 spans 13 amino acids. With V trimmed by 6 bases and J by 2 bases, 4 bases remained unmatched. Written as DNA, the CDR3 is TGTGCCAGCAGACCGGACAGGACCTACGAGCAGTACTTC. Its protein product is CASRPDRTYEQYF.

The chain employs TRBV2 and TRBJ2-5; D is undetermined. This CDR3 has 11 residues. Trimming stripped 2 bases from V and 13 bases from J, with 11 bases between. Germline V gene sequence: CDR1 SNHLY, CDR2 FYNNEI. The CDR3 sequence is CASSESPLLYF. The CDR3 nucleotides read TGTGCCAGCAGTGAAAGCCCCCTTCTGTACTTC.

Many counts were recorded for this clonotype. The chain uses TRBV7-2 and TRBJ1-5; D perhaps matches TRBD1 (6 bases). Looked up from germline, CDR1 is SGHTA and CDR2 is FQGNSA. The CDR3 runs to 15 residues. V was shortened by 7 bases and J by 0 bases, with 13 bases between the two germline ends. The CDR3 region has the DNA TGTGCCAGCACCCTCACAGGGCTTAGCAATCAGCCCCAGCATTTT. This translates into CASTLTGLSNQPQHF.

There are a few counts of this clonotype. V and J are TRBV6-6 and TRBJ2-3; D is unclear. The CDR3 contains 15 residues. Germline CDR1 reads MNHNY; CDR2 reads SVGAGI (reference sequence). V dropped 0 bases and J dropped 2 bases, with 9 bases sitting between them. The CDR3 coding sequence is TGTGCCAGCAGTTACTCTCGTCGTCTCACAGATACGCAGTATTTT. Its protein is CASSYSRRLTDTQYF.

The chain carries TRBV27 and TRBJ2-5, with no clear D. Germline CDR1 and CDR2: MNHEY and SMNVEV (reference sequence). The CDR3 totals 15 residues. Deletions cut 4 bases from V and 5 bases from J, with 17 bases between. The CDR3 DNA follows: TGTGCCAGCAGTTCTAAACCGCCCGCTCGGGAGACCCAGTACTTC. As protein: CASSSKPPARETQYF.

This clonotype turned up a few times. The chain uses TRBV12-3 or TRBV12-4 and TRBJ1-2; unclear D gene. Trimming cost V 7 bases and J 4 bases, with 22 bases left between them. The CDR3 is 16 residues long. In DNA, the CDR3 is TGTGCCAGCACCCAGTTTTTGGGAGACGGAGCCTATGGCTACACCTTC. Translated, it gives CASTQFLGDGAYGYTF.

A note on this clonotype: A clone one base away is much larger, so this may be a read error. The chain is built from TRBV4-3 and TRBJ2-3; D is ambiguous. In germline, CDR1 is LGHNA, CDR2 YSLEER. The V gene lost 3 bases and the J gene lost 7 bases, with 14 bases spanning the gap. The CDR3 sequence is 14 residues long. DNA of the CDR3: TGCGCCAGCAGCCACTCGGACGTAACAAATACGCAGTATTTT. This gives the protein CASSHSDVTNTQYF.

V is TRBV5-1 and J is TRBJ2-4, with D maybe TRBD1 (6 bases). Germline assignment: CDR1 SGHRS and CDR2 YFSETQ. The CDR3 totals 15 residues. V was trimmed by 0 bases and J by 2 bases, leaving 9 bases between them. Here the CDR3 DNA reads TGCGCCAGCAGCTTGGACAGGGTAACCAAAAACATTCAGTACTTC. It translates to CASSLDRVTKNIQYF.

With regard to this clonotype: Relative to the germline gene, one junction end is altered; a read error may explain this. The chain recombines TRBV6-5 with TRBJ1-3, with 10 bases lining up with TRBD1. The CDR3 has 18 residues. CDR1 MNHEY and CDR2 SVGAGI come from the germline V gene. This CDR3 is CASSYSRTGGISGNTIYF. The CDR3 nucleotides are TGCGCCAGCAGTTACTCGCGGACAGGGGGGATCTCTGGAAACACCATATATTTT.

This clonotype has only a few counts. The rearrangement joins TRBV4-1 to TRBJ2-3, with 12 bases aligning to TRBD1. CDR1 MGHRA and CDR2 YSYEKL come from the germline V gene. This CDR3 spans 17 amino acids. The junction had 7 bases not matched to a gene; V was cut back by 0 bases and J by 6 bases. CDR3 protein: CASSQDGTGGSSDTQYF. CDR3 sequence (DNA): TGCGCCAGCAGCCAAGATGGGACAGGGGGCTCAAGTGATACGCAGTATTTT.

The chain joins TRBV21-1 to TRBJ2-7; TRBD1, the table's D call, was not compared with the DNA. TRBV21-1 is marked as a pseudogene. The CDR3 has 17 residues. The DNA of the CDR3 is TGTGCCAGCAGCAAACCGTGCCAGGCCAGGGAAAAATCCGAGCAGTACTTC. This sequence encodes CASSKPCQAREKSEQYF.

J is TRBJ2-5 and V is TRBV7-3, with a possible D match to TRBD1 (5 bases). The CDR3 contains 15 residues. Germline lookup yields CDR1 SGHTA and CDR2 FQGTGA. Trimming cost V 0 bases and J 4 bases, with 12 bases left between them. The CDR3, as DNA: TGTGCCAGCAGCTTAACAGGCAGGGTTAGAGAGACCCAGTACTTC. Translation: CASSLTGRVRETQYF.

The chain combines TRBV12-3 or TRBV12-4 with TRBJ1-5, with unresolved D. This CDR3 has 13 amino acids. V was trimmed by 4 bases and J by 7 bases, leaving 11 bases between them. CDR3 loop: CASSYNLEQPQHF. CDR3 bases: TGTGCCAGCAGTTACAATCTTGAACAGCCCCAGCATTTT.

The chain's CDR3 is CASSLITPDTQYF. CDR3 in DNA: TGTGCCAGCAGCTTAATAACGCCGGATACGCAGTATTTT. The rearrangement uses TRBV7-2 and TRBJ2-3, with D unresolved. The CDR3 contains 13 residues. Trimming removed 2 bases at V and 6 bases at J, with 9 bases between. Germline lookup yields CDR1 SGHTA and CDR2 FQGNSA. The entire variable domain, with the rest obtained from reference TRBV7-2 and TRBJ2-3, is as follows: GAGVSQSPSNKVTEKGKDVELRCDPISGHTALYWYRQSLGQGLEFLIYFQGNSAPDKSGLPSDRFSAERTGGSVSTLTIQRTQQEDSAVYLCASSLITPDTQYFGPGTRLTVL.

The CDR3 region has the DNA TGCGCCAGCAGCCAAGTGGAGGGGGCGAGCGGGGAGCTGTTTTTT. Encoded protein: CASSQVEGASGELFF. The chain has TRBV4-3 and TRBJ2-2, with D perhaps TRBD1 (7 bases). Deletions cut 1 base from V and 7 bases from J, with 13 bases between. The CDR3 spans 15 residues. Germline lookup yields CDR1 LGHNA and CDR2 YSLEER.

In DNA, the CDR3 is TGTGCCAGCAGTCCTGTTGATCGGGTGGGGTACGAGCAGTACTTC. The encoded protein is CASSPVDRVGYEQYF. V is TRBV28 and J is TRBJ2-7, with D unresolved. This CDR3 has 15 residues. The germline gives CDR1 MDHEN, CDR2 SYDVKM. V lost 5 bases, J lost 4 bases, and 18 bases lay in between.

This clonotype was found once. The CDR3 is CASSLQVVPDTQYF. Written as DNA, the CDR3 is TGTGCCAGCAGCCTACAGGTGGTCCCAGATACGCAGTATTTT. The gene calls are TRBV6-2 or TRBV6-3 and TRBJ2-3, with D perhaps TRBD1 (5 bases). Deletions cut 6 bases from V and 4 bases from J, with 14 bases between. From germline, CDR1 is MNHEY and CDR2 SVGEGT. The CDR3 runs 14 residues.

The CDR3 DNA reads TGTGCCAGCAGCTTAGTCAGGGGATACGAGCAGTACGTC. Translating it yields CASSLVRGYEQYV. V and J are TRBV7-2 and TRBJ2-5; D possibly corresponds to TRBD1 (6 bases). The DNA end is a closer match to TRBJ2-7, so the J assignment may be wrong. CDR3 length: 13 amino acids. Germline V lookup: CDR1 SGHTA, CDR2 FQGNSA.

This clonotype appeared a few times. CDR3 residues: CASSFGAGTDTQYF. The DNA for the CDR3 is TGTGCCAGCAGCTTCGGTGCGGGTACAGATACGCAGTATTTT. The chain links TRBV5-6 to TRBJ2-3; the D gene is possibly TRBD2 (5 bases). The CDR3 is 14 amino acids. The germline V gene encodes CDR1 SGHDT and CDR2 YYEEEE. V lost 2 bases, J lost 3 bases, and 10 bases lay in between.

V gene TRBV4-3 combines with J gene TRBJ2-1, with a possible D match to TRBD2 (5 bases). The V and J ends lost 3 bases and 0 bases respectively, with 9 bases between them. Per the germline V gene, CDR1 is LGHNA and CDR2 is YSLEER. The CDR3 runs to 15 residues. This CDR3 reads CASSQKRSSYNEQFF. The CDR3, as DNA: TGCGCCAGCAGCCAGAAGCGGTCCTCCTACAATGAGCAGTTCTTC.

The genes are TRBV7-9 and TRBJ2-5; D is unresolved. V gave up 1 base and J gave up 3 bases, with 9 bases separating them. Germline lookup yields CDR1 SEHNR and CDR2 FQNEAQ (reference sequence). CDR3 length: 14 amino acids. CDR3 sequence: CASSLVLGKETQYF. In DNA, the CDR3 is TGTGCCAGCAGCTTAGTCCTGGGAAAAGAGACCCAGTACTTC.

The chain links TRBV7-2 to TRBJ2-1; tentative D call: TRBD2 (6 bases). This CDR3 region has 13 residues. The germline V gene has CDR1 SGHTA and CDR2 FQGNSA. The ends were cut back, 4 bases at V and 10 bases at J, with 14 bases in the middle. CDR3: CASSSGGLVEQFF. In DNA form, the CDR3 reads TGTGCCAGCAGCTCCGGAGGGCTAGTAGAGCAGTTCTTC.

Turning to this clonotype: The missing conserved phenylalanine or tryptophan at the end of this CDR3 makes a read error likely. This sequence joins TRBV11-2 and TRBJ1-3; 10 nucleotides match TRBD1. Per the germline V gene, CDR1 is SGHAT and CDR2 is FQNNGV. This CDR3 region has 16 residues. CDR3 loop: CASSLRTGGFGNAIYY. In DNA, the CDR3 is TGTGCCAGCAGCTTACGGACAGGGGGTTTTGGAAACGCCATATATTAT.

V and J are TRBV3-1 and TRBJ2-1; 10 bases align to TRBD2. Losses at the gene ends were 1 base for V and 9 bases for J; bases not matched to a gene: 3. Per the germline V gene, CDR1 is LGHDT and CDR2 is YNNKEL (reference sequence). The CDR3 loop spans 14 amino acids. CDR3 residues: CASSQGASGGEQFF. The CDR3 coding sequence is TGTGCCAGCAGCCAAGGGGCTAGCGGGGGTGAGCAGTTCTTC.